The rows below give T cell receptor beta chains drawn from one sample of a study of cytomegalovirus exposure and HLA in healthy donors. The repertoire was sequenced with immunoSEQ multiplex PCR; TCRdb's copy has only in-frame clones and lacks some. The sample has around 100,000 clones; around 76% are singletons. The specimen sequenced was PBMCs. The receptors were gathered from a woman aged 55-70 years in good health and CMV-seropositive. Each CDR3 is given with its conserved first and last residue. The order of the fields is CDR3 length, clone size, V gene, D gene, J gene, CDR3 protein, CDR3 DNA. The D gene is left open where the match is weak. Expanded clones get a size class; other rows say once, few or many, or leave the size out.

len: 14; abundance: -; v_gene: TRBV5-1; d_gene: -; j_gene: TRBJ1-1; CDR3aa: CASSLLEGGTEAFF; CDR3nt: TGCGCCAGCAGCTTGCTAGAGGGCGGCACTGAAGCTTTCTTT
len: 18; abundance: -; v_gene: TRBV19; d_gene: -; j_gene: TRBJ1-4; CDR3aa: CASSTGEGPAATNEKLFF; CDR3nt: TGTGCCAGTAGTACGGGAGAAGGTCCGGCTGCAACTAATGAAAAACTGTTTTTT
len: 13; abundance: -; v_gene: TRBV9; d_gene: -; j_gene: TRBJ2-1; CDR3aa: CASSPRGNREQFF; CDR3nt: TGTGCCAGCAGCCCCCGGGGGAATAGGGAGCAGTTCTTC
len: 15; abundance: -; v_gene: TRBV5-4; d_gene: TRBD1; j_gene: TRBJ2-1; CDR3aa: CASSFAGGIYNEQFF; CDR3nt: TGTGCCAGCAGCTTCGCAGGGGGCATCTACAATGAGCAGTTCTTC
len: 15; abundance: -; v_gene: TRBV2; d_gene: TRBD2; j_gene: TRBJ2-1; CDR3aa: CASRTGTRPHNEQFF; CDR3nt: TGTGCCAGCAGGACCGGGACTAGACCCCACAATGAGCAGTTCTTC
len: 12; abundance: few; v_gene: TRBV5-6; d_gene: -; j_gene: TRBJ2-2; CDR3aa: CASSLSGRELFF; CDR3nt: TGTGCCAGCAGCTTGAGCGGCAGGGAGCTGTTTTTT
len: 13; abundance: -; v_gene: TRBV7-7; d_gene: -; j_gene: TRBJ2-7; CDR3aa: CASSAGAAYEQYF; CDR3nt: TGTGCTAGCAGCGCAGGGGCAGCCTACGAGCAGTACTTC
len: 12; abundance: -; v_gene: TRBV10-3; d_gene: -; j_gene: TRBJ1-1; CDR3aa: CAIARSNTEAFF; CDR3nt: TGTGCCATCGCCCGGAGTAACACTGAAGCTTTCTTT
len: 15; abundance: -; v_gene: TRBV5-1; d_gene: -; j_gene: TRBJ1-2; CDR3aa: CASSPLWGANYGYTF; CDR3nt: TGCGCCAGCAGCCCTTTATGGGGAGCTAACTATGGCTACACCTTC
len: 13; abundance: -; v_gene: TRBV6-1; d_gene: -; j_gene: TRBJ2-7; CDR3aa: CASSPRTDYEQYF; CDR3nt: TGTGCCAGCAGTCCACGGACAGACTACGAGCAGTACTTC
len: 16; abundance: -; v_gene: TRBV29-1; d_gene: TRBD1; j_gene: TRBJ1-4; CDR3aa: CSACPGQGSTNEKLFF; CDR3nt: TGCAGCGCTTGTCCGGGACAGGGTTCAACTAATGAAAAACTGTTTTTT
len: 13; abundance: -; v_gene: TRBV5-4; d_gene: -; j_gene: TRBJ1-1; CDR3aa: CASSFTTELEAFF; CDR3nt: TGTGCCAGCAGCTTCACGACAGAACTCGAAGCTTTCTTT
len: 12; abundance: -; v_gene: TRBV30; d_gene: -; j_gene: TRBJ2-4; CDR3aa: CAWSISGNIQYF; CDR3nt: TGTGCCTGGAGTATCAGCGGCAACATTCAGTACTTC
len: 14; abundance: -; v_gene: TRBV9; d_gene: -; j_gene: TRBJ2-7; CDR3aa: CASSVDGVSYEQYF; CDR3nt: TGTGCCAGCAGCGTAGACGGGGTTAGCTACGAGCAGTACTTC
len: 13; abundance: -; v_gene: TRBV6-5; d_gene: -; j_gene: TRBJ1-1; CDR3aa: CASSPGERTEAFF; CDR3nt: TGTGCCAGCAGTCCAGGGGAAAGAACTGAAGCTTTCTTT
len: 15; abundance: -; v_gene: TRBV5-1; d_gene: -; j_gene: TRBJ2-5; CDR3aa: CASSLEGGAQETQYF; CDR3nt: TGCGCCAGCAGCTTGGAGGGTGGGGCCCAAGAGACCCAGTACTTC
len: 14; abundance: -; v_gene: TRBV2; d_gene: TRBD2; j_gene: TRBJ2-1; CDR3aa: CASIFSGRQDEQFF; CDR3nt: TGTGCCAGCATTTTTAGCGGGAGGCAGGATGAGCAGTTCTTC
len: 15; abundance: -; v_gene: TRBV11-1; d_gene: TRBD2; j_gene: TRBJ2-1; CDR3aa: CASSPRGGRVSEQFF; CDR3nt: TGTGCCAGCAGCCCCCGCGGGGGGCGGGTTAGTGAGCAGTTCTTC
len: 13; abundance: -; v_gene: TRBV19; d_gene: -; j_gene: TRBJ2-3; CDR3aa: CASGKRVTDTQYF; CDR3nt: TGTGCCAGTGGAAAGAGGGTTACAGATACGCAGTATTTT
len: 15; abundance: -; v_gene: TRBV18; d_gene: -; j_gene: TRBJ1-6; CDR3aa: CASSPTTGSNSPLHF; CDR3nt: TGTGCCAGCTCACCTACTACCGGGTCAAATTCACCCCTCCACTTT
len: 16; abundance: -; v_gene: TRBV2; d_gene: -; j_gene: TRBJ2-1; CDR3aa: CASSEQQGLSYNEQFF; CDR3nt: TGTGCCAGCAGTGAACAGCAGGGCCTCTCCTACAATGAGCAGTTCTTC
len: 15; abundance: -; v_gene: TRBV18; d_gene: -; j_gene: TRBJ1-5; CDR3aa: CASSPARTPNQPQHF; CDR3nt: TGTGCCAGCTCACCAGCAAGGACACCGAATCAGCCCCAGCATTTT
len: 12; abundance: -; v_gene: TRBV29-1; d_gene: -; j_gene: TRBJ1-1; CDR3aa: CSVADGGTEAFF; CDR3nt: TGCAGCGTCGCCGACGGAGGGACTGAAGCTTTCTTT
len: 18; abundance: -; v_gene: TRBV19; d_gene: TRBD1; j_gene: TRBJ1-1; CDR3aa: CASSNPLGDRGRRTEAFF; CDR3nt: TGTGCCAGTAGTAATCCGCTCGGGGACAGGGGACGACGCACTGAAGCTTTCTTT
len: 16; abundance: -; v_gene: TRBV4-1; d_gene: -; j_gene: TRBJ1-3; CDR3aa: CASSNPTGTSGNTIYF; CDR3nt: TGCGCCAGCAGCAACCCGACAGGCACCTCTGGAAACACCATATATTTT
len: 16; abundance: -; v_gene: TRBV15; d_gene: TRBD2; j_gene: TRBJ2-1; CDR3aa: CATSRDKGLAANEQFF; CDR3nt: TGTGCCACCAGCAGAGATAAAGGACTAGCGGCCAATGAGCAGTTCTTC
len: 14; abundance: -; v_gene: TRBV7-2; d_gene: TRBD2; j_gene: TRBJ2-7; CDR3aa: CASSPGLAGGEQYF; CDR3nt: TGTGCCAGCAGCCCGGGACTAGCGGGAGGCGAGCAGTACTTC
len: 14; abundance: -; v_gene: TRBV7-9; d_gene: -; j_gene: TRBJ1-2; CDR3aa: CASSLTGINYGYTF; CDR3nt: TGTGCCAGCAGCTTAACAGGGATAAACTATGGCTACACCTTC
len: 16; abundance: -; v_gene: TRBV4-2; d_gene: -; j_gene: TRBJ1-4; CDR3aa: CASSQGQTGLDEKLFF; CDR3nt: TGTGCCAGCAGCCAAGGTCAAACGGGTTTGGATGAAAAACTGTTTTTT
len: 15; abundance: -; v_gene: TRBV9; d_gene: TRBD2; j_gene: TRBJ2-7; CDR3aa: CASSALAGTGLEQYF; CDR3nt: TGTGCCAGCAGCGCCCTAGCGGGGACGGGTCTCGAGCAGTACTTC
len: 11; abundance: -; v_gene: TRBV6-5; d_gene: -; j_gene: TRBJ1-2; CDR3aa: CASSSPSGYTF; CDR3nt: TGTGCCAGCAGTTCCCCCAGTGGCTACACCTTC
len: 15; abundance: -; v_gene: TRBV5-1; d_gene: -; j_gene: TRBJ1-1; CDR3aa: CASSLGDTARTEAFF; CDR3nt: TGCGCCAGCAGCTTGGGGGACACCGCGAGAACTGAAGCTTTCTTT
len: 12; abundance: -; v_gene: TRBV2; d_gene: -; j_gene: TRBJ2-5; CDR3aa: CASTDLRGTQYF; CDR3nt: TGTGCCAGCACAGACCTACGGGGGACCCAGTACTTC
len: 12; abundance: once; v_gene: TRBV7-3; d_gene: -; j_gene: TRBJ1-1; CDR3aa: CASSHPGTEAFF; CDR3nt: TGTGCCAGCAGTCATCCCGGCACTGAAGCTTTCTTT
len: 15; abundance: -; v_gene: TRBV2; d_gene: TRBD1; j_gene: TRBJ2-6; CDR3aa: CASSVDRAGANVLTF; CDR3nt: TGTGCCAGCAGTGTTGACAGGGCTGGGGCCAACGTCCTGACTTTC
len: 15; abundance: once; v_gene: TRBV2; d_gene: -; j_gene: TRBJ2-2; CDR3aa: CASSAWTDRTGELFF; CDR3nt: TGTGCCAGCAGCGCCTGGACAGATCGGACCGGGGAGCTATTTTTT
len: 14; abundance: -; v_gene: TRBV2; d_gene: -; j_gene: TRBJ1-4; CDR3aa: CASSGSGFVEKLFF; CDR3nt: TGTGCCAGCAGTGGCTCGGGGTTCGTTGAAAAACTGTTTTTT
len: 12; abundance: -; v_gene: TRBV18; d_gene: -; j_gene: TRBJ2-5; CDR3aa: CASSPTGETQYF; CDR3nt: TGTGCCAGCTCACCAACCGGAGAGACCCAGTACTTC
len: 15; abundance: -; v_gene: TRBV9; d_gene: TRBD2; j_gene: TRBJ2-7; CDR3aa: CASSSGLAGTYEQYF; CDR3nt: TGTGCCAGCAGCAGCGGACTAGCGGGTACCTACGAGCAGTACTTC
len: 13; abundance: few; v_gene: TRBV7-9; d_gene: TRBD1; j_gene: TRBJ1-1; CDR3aa: CASSQTGRPEAFF; CDR3nt: TGTGCCAGCAGCCAGACAGGGCGTCCTGAAGCTTTCTTT
len: 15; abundance: -; v_gene: TRBV5-1; d_gene: TRBD1; j_gene: TRBJ1-6; CDR3aa: CASSSTGGASSPLHF; CDR3nt: TGCGCCAGCAGCTCTACAGGGGGGGCATCCTCACCCCTCCACTTT
len: 16; abundance: -; v_gene: TRBV7-9; d_gene: TRBD1; j_gene: TRBJ1-4; CDR3aa: CSSSTGTGATNEKLFF; CDR3nt: TGTTCCAGCAGCACGGGGACAGGGGCAACTAATGAAAAACTGTTTTTT
len: 13; abundance: -; v_gene: TRBV7-9; d_gene: -; j_gene: TRBJ1-2; CDR3aa: CASVTTGSYGYTF; CDR3nt: TGTGCCAGCGTTACCACCGGGAGCTATGGCTACACCTTC
len: 15; abundance: few; v_gene: TRBV5-4; d_gene: TRBD1; j_gene: TRBJ2-1; CDR3aa: CASSLEQGRNNEQFF; CDR3nt: TGTGCCAGCAGCTTAGAACAGGGGCGGAACAATGAGCAGTTCTTC
len: 16; abundance: -; v_gene: TRBV19; d_gene: TRBD1; j_gene: TRBJ2-3; CDR3aa: CASSIATGGGTDTQYF; CDR3nt: TGTGCCAGTAGTATCGCTACAGGGGGCGGCACAGATACGCAGTATTTT
len: 14; abundance: -; v_gene: TRBV6-5; d_gene: -; j_gene: TRBJ1-5; CDR3aa: CASSYSQGNQPQHF; CDR3nt: TGTGCCAGCAGTTACTCACAGGGAAATCAGCCCCAGCATTTT
len: 14; abundance: few; v_gene: TRBV6-5; d_gene: -; j_gene: TRBJ1-1; CDR3aa: CASTRSGKHTEAFF; CDR3nt: TGTGCCAGCACCCGATCGGGGAAGCACACTGAAGCTTTCTTT
len: 13; abundance: few; v_gene: TRBV7-9; d_gene: TRBD1; j_gene: TRBJ1-2; CDR3aa: CASRKDRVVGYTF; CDR3nt: TGTGCCAGCAGGAAAGACAGGGTGGTTGGCTACACCTTC
len: 12; abundance: -; v_gene: TRBV4-1; d_gene: -; j_gene: TRBJ2-3; CDR3aa: CASSQDGRVEYF; CDR3nt: TGCGCCAGCAGCCAAGACGGGCGGGTCGAGTATTTT
len: 14; abundance: -; v_gene: TRBV5-5; d_gene: -; j_gene: TRBJ1-1; CDR3aa: CASSLDRANTEAFF; CDR3nt: TGTGCCAGCAGCTTGGACAGGGCGAACACTGAAGCTTTCTTT
len: 15; abundance: -; v_gene: TRBV4-1; d_gene: -; j_gene: TRBJ2-5; CDR3aa: CASSQAGVKQETQYF; CDR3nt: TGCGCCAGCAGCCAAGCAGGGGTCAAGCAAGAGACCCAGTACTTC
len: 17; abundance: once; v_gene: TRBV4-1; d_gene: TRBD2; j_gene: TRBJ2-7; CDR3aa: CASSLGGGDLVPYEQYF; CDR3nt: TGCGCCAGCAGTCTAGGTGGGGGGGATCTGGTACCCTACGAGCAGTACTTC
len: 16; abundance: once; v_gene: TRBV5-1; d_gene: TRBD2; j_gene: TRBJ2-3; CDR3aa: CASRMLAGTSTDTQYF; CDR3nt: TGCGCCAGCAGAATGCTAGCGGGGACTAGCACAGATACGCAGTATTTT
len: 15; abundance: -; v_gene: TRBV15; d_gene: TRBD1; j_gene: TRBJ2-7; CDR3aa: CATSRERQGGYEQYF; CDR3nt: TGTGCCACCAGCAGAGAAAGACAGGGGGGCTACGAGCAGTACTTC